This record covers a single T cell receptor beta chain. Its antigen remains undetermined. No clone much larger than this one lies a single base away; base qualities are absent. The cohort comprised around 690 healthy bone marrow donors. All cohort members were sampled while nominally healthy, although unrecorded immune exposures were likely present. The donor was CMV seronegative and was included in the group of a few hundred seronegative cohort members. A peripheral blood sample was collected from each donor, and TCR beta sequencing was performed on peripheral blood mononuclear cells. Genomic DNA extraction from the blood cell samples was performed with the Qiagen DNeasy Blood Extraction Kit. This record comes from a study of cytomegalovirus exposure and HLA in healthy donors (dated by TCRdb to about 2017). A note on the overall study: In an earlier analysis of approximately 500 of the donors, about 260 Gb of sequence data and 120 million or so unique TCR beta sequences from approximately 180 million T cells were reported. About 280 gigabases of sequencing data and 91 million or so unique TCR sequences made up an early release that covered nearly 650 HLA-typed donors. Of the roughly 400 genotyped donors, less than 85% were placed in the genetic ancestry cluster associated with self-reported Caucasian donors. The aim of the study was to test whether cataloging public T cell receptors could identify signatures of past pathogen exposure. The T cell repertoires of 550 to 850 subjects were profiled by immunosequencing and related to cytomegalovirus serostatus. Along with the roughly 670-subject first cohort, a separate validation cohort of around 110 different subjects was used. High-throughput TCR immunosequencing, statistical association of individual TCRs with disease status, and machine learning were combined to predict cytomegalovirus infection status. A later analysis re-examined previously published TCR beta repertoires from 600 to 700 donors and added high-resolution HLA genotyping to investigate patterns of TCR occurrence. Rather than using new phenotypic data, the later analysis identified candidate immune exposures from TCR beta sequences and from how often those sequences occurred across donors. In an earlier analysis of 550 to 700 of the donors, high-throughput TCR beta sequencing was used to judge whether each TCR beta V gene segment behaved as functional or pseudogenic. Donor age, sex, ethnicity and CMV serostatus were compiled together with the repertoire data. In a later genetic analysis, genome-wide SNP genotypes for about 60% of the 666 donors were used, and that subset was treated as a discovery cohort. Every discovery cohort repertoire had been produced on one sequencing platform. Class I and class II HLA loci were covered by the typing at four-digit resolution. Typing coverage varied by locus: 629-630 donors for A, B, C, DRB1 and DQB1; under 550 for DQA1; around 570 for DPA1; approximately 490 for DPB1. Roughly 5 DR-DQ haplotypes were handled as single units for association and clustering, since linkage in the cohort was strong. Across roughly 420 genotyped donors of the cohort, an average of approximately 200,000 unique TCR beta nucleotide sequences per donor were sequenced, and roughly 20% of those sequences were non-productive. Broad study findings and their caveats: A later genetic analysis reported fewer N-insertions in productive TCRs among donors in an Asian-associated ancestry cluster than the roughly 620-donor mean. The cohort was sequenced for TCR beta chains only, and without alpha or paired-chain data the features that could be detected were limited. Linkage disequilibrium might explain the correlated functional status among segregating V segments, but an unknown experimental factor could not be ruled out. The study gave a list of some 150 TCR beta chains associated with cytomegalovirus. When HLA alleles, especially DR and DQ, strongly co-occurred, attributing TCR associations to individual alleles was difficult. In a later analysis, TCR association rates were found to vary across HLA loci, with the most associated TCRs seen for DRB1 alleles and the fewest for HLA-C alleles. In both the original and validation cohorts, the classifier was reported to diagnose cytomegalovirus status with high specificity and sensitivity. While some public TCRs were present in many individuals, most TCR sequences turned up only very rarely across donors. Most CMV-associated TCR beta chains appeared to be HLA-restricted in a later analysis, and the HLA associations seemed to be driven largely by CMV exposure. The sequencing pipeline was judged likely to have produced a cluster of highly shared sequence variants as a technical artifact. Compared with equally common non-associated chains, HLA-associated TCR beta chains in a later analysis were more clonally expanded and had lower generation probabilities. An earlier analysis of some 560 of the donors showed that most TCR beta V segments appeared in productive rearrangements either about 87% or about 30% of the time, which broadly matched IMGT annotations. Three of the identified cytomegalovirus-associated TCR beta chains were confirmed in vitro to be specific for cytomegalovirus antigens. An association between a missense DCLRE1C variant and V-gene and J-gene trimming of TCR beta chains was found in a later genetic analysis and replicated in an independent cohort. A later analysis associated about 17,000 TCR beta sequences with specific HLA alleles at a false discovery rate of 0.05. Some IMGT-functional V segments, including TRBV6-2 and TRBV6-3, could not be distinguished by the 87-base-pair reads and were therefore excluded. Some 15 rarely observed V segments, including chromosome 9 orphons, were excluded from the earlier analysis of just under 600 of the donors because counts were too low. The only immune exposure information available for the cohort was CMV serostatus. Presence/absence analyses assumed roughly uniform sequencing depth across donors, an assumption that may not hold. A further reported finding was that TCR beta sequences accurately predicted the HLA-A and HLA-B alleles for most subjects in the first cohort. A later analysis reported that several top co-occurrence clusters appeared linked to parvovirus B19, influenza, CMV and Epstein-Barr virus. HLA typing was unavailable for some donors at each locus, so association tests used only the typed subset. The authors suggested that the approach could potentially be extended to other disease states and immunological phenotypes.

Libraries were constructed by the immunoSEQ multiplex PCR assay. A mixture of 60 forward primers for TCR Vbeta segments and 13 reverse primers for TCR Jbeta segments was used in the multiplex PCR. Amplification of the CDR3 region of rearranged TCR beta genes was performed with a multiplex PCR assay on genomic DNA. Amplified TCR beta libraries were sequenced as 87-base-pair reads on the Illumina HiSeq System. Concerning the study's data processing: A later analysis counted about 80 million unique TCR beta chains across the roughly 700 repertoires, and roughly 10 million of these chains were shared by at least two donors. Raw reads were error-corrected and collapsed into unique sequences by a nearest-neighbor algorithm in which closely related sequences were merged to remove PCR and sequencing errors. To assign V, D and J gene segments, CDR3 sequences were aligned to IMGT reference sequences. For a sequence to be retained, a match of at least six nucleotides to both a V gene segment and a J gene segment was required. A rearrangement was called productive if the CDR3 had no stop codons and remained in frame with V and J, and every other rearrangement was called non-productive. CDR3 was defined by IMGT convention, running from the second conserved V-encoded cysteine to the conserved J-encoded phenylalanine. The earlier analysis of 500 to 650 of the donors excluded any sequence lacking an unambiguous match to a single V gene segment. In an earlier analysis of approximately 610 of the donors, V segments were called functional above 56.7% productive rearrangements and were called segregating when the between-donor standard deviation exceeded 5%. A statistical classification framework was developed to diagnose cytomegalovirus status using the catalog of TCR beta chain sequences. V and J gene assignment, in a later analysis, came from comparing TCR nucleotide sequences with IMGT/GENE-DB human TR gene sequences. In a later analysis, CDR3 sequences and most-parsimonious VDJ recombination scenarios were assigned using the TCRdist pipeline. In a later analysis, each TCR beta chain was defined by its CDR3 amino acid sequence together with its V-gene family, and reads lacking a unique V-gene family were excluded. As a way to deal with suspected cross-contamination and a sequencing artifact, a later analysis dropped 640 or so nucleotide sequences that were highly shared and had low generation probability. For each public chain, a later analysis derived a clonal expansion index from normalized ranks of inferred template counts within each repertoire. In a later analysis, generation probabilities were computed using a VDJ recombination model fitted to out-of-frame rearrangements, and the results were checked against IGoR. Hypergeometric tests were used in a later analysis to score TCR-TCR, TCR-HLA and TCR-CMV co-occurrence, with a repertoire-size bias correction applied to the TCR pairs. False discovery rates were estimated in a later analysis by permuting HLA or CMV assignments 20 times. In a later analysis, co-occurring TCRs were grouped using DBSCAN, and TCRdist sequence similarity was added for clustering within HLA-allele-positive subsets. For co-occurrence clustering, repertoires with fewer than 30,000 or more than 120,000 public chains were excluded, along with four or five repertoires with anomalous nucleotide sharing. The source is immuneACCESS, and TCRdb retained only in-frame sequences with V and J called. Part of the clones is not carried over; for the studies checked, unresolved V genes explain less than half of this, and the remainder is unexplained. The DNA gave D and trimming, while V, J and clone size come from that table. The sample yields some 170,000 clones; 60% to 85% were counted once. Of the sample, about 3% falls within the top ten clones.

The CDR3 spans 14 residues, from the cysteine through the phenylalanine. Solely the CDR3 DNA is kept, with 42 bases framed from the first base. V loses 0 bases of germline sequence and J loses 5 bases, and the interval between the two ends is 9 bases. CDR1 and CDR2, looked up from the germline V gene (reference sequence), are MNHEY and SMNVEV. The source is a male donor in good health and CMV-seronegative. The sequenced sample was PBMCs. Here the chain combines TRBV27 and TRBJ2-3; matching of 5 bases hints at TRBD2 as the D gene. The sequence in DNA is TGTGCCAGCAGTTTATCGTTAGGGAGAGATACGCAGTATTTT. This sequence encodes CASSLSLGRDTQYF.